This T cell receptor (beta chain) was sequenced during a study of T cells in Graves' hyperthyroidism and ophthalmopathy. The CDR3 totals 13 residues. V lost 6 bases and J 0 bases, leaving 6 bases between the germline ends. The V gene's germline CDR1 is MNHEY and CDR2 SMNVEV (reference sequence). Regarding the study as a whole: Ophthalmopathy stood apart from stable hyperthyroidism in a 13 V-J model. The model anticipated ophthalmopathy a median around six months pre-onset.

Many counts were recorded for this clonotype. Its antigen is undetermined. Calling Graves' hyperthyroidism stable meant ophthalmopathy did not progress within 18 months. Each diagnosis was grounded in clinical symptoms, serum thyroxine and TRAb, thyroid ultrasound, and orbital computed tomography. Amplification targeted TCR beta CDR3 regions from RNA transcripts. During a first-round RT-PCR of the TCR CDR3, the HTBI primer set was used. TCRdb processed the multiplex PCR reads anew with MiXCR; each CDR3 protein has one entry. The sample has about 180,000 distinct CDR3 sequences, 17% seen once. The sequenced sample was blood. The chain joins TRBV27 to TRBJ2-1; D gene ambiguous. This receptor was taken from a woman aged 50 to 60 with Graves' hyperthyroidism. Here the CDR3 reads CASSKSSYNEQFF. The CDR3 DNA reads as TGTGCCAGCAGCAAGAGCTCCTACAATGAGCAGTTCTTC.